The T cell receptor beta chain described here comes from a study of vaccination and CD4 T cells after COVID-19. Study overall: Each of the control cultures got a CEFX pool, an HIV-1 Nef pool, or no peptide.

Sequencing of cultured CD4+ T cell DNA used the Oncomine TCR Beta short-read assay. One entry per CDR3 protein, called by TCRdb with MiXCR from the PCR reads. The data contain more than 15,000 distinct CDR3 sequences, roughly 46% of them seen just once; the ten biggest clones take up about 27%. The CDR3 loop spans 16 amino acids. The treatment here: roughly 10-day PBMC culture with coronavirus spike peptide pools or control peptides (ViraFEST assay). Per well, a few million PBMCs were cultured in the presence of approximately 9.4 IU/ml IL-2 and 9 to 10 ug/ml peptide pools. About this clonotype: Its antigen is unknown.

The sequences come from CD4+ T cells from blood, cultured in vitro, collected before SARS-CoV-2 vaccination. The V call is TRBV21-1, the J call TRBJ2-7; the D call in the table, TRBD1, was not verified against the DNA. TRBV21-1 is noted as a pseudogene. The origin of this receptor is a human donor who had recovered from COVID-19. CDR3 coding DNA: TGTGCCAGCACCATTCCCGGGGGAAAAAGCTCCTACGAGCAGTACTTC. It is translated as CASTIPGGKSSYEQYF.